These T cell receptor beta chains were read from a single sample in a study of T-cell memory formation after mild COVID-19. TCRdb itself ran the 5' RACE reads through MiXCR, one entry per CDR3 protein. Of 300,000 to 350,000 distinct CDR3 sequences listed, roughly 13% are singletons. The material sequenced was PBMCs or a T cell subset sorted from them (not recorded which). All receptors derive from a man aged 18 to 30 who had mild COVID-19 (a few samples of this study predate the infection). Cell type and time point are not known. The CDR3 runs from the conserved cysteine through the conserved F or W. D genes are given only for firm matches. Size values are once, few and many counts, or a class for expanded clones, and some rows have none.

J gene | V gene | clone size | CDR3 length | D gene | CDR3 protein | CDR3 DNA
TRBJ1-5 | TRBV7-9 | . | 14 | TRBD1 | CASSSDRDGQPQHF | TGTGCCAGCAGCTCCGACAGGGATGGTCAGCCCCAGCATTTT
TRBJ2-2 | TRBV11-2 | . | 15 | TRBD2 | CASSPSGGRSGELFF | TGTGCCAGCAGCCCTAGCGGGGGGAGGTCCGGGGAGCTGTTTTTT
TRBJ1-1 | TRBV7-2 | few | 15 | TRBD1 | CASGSRGPRTTEAFF | TGTGCCAGCGGAAGCAGGGGGCCGAGAACCACTGAAGCTTTCTTT
TRBJ2-3 | TRBV24-1 | . | 11 | . | CATGDPRSQYF | TGTGCCACCGGGGATCCTAGGTCGCAGTATTTT
TRBJ2-5 | TRBV7-2 | few | 17 | TRBD2 | CASRGGGARMGWETQYF | TGTGCCAGCAGAGGCGGGGGGGCGAGGATGGGGTGGGAGACCCAGTACTTC
TRBJ1-1 | TRBV2 | few | 13 | TRBD1 | CASGGQGNTEAFF | TGTGCCAGCGGGGGACAGGGGAACACTGAAGCTTTCTTT
TRBJ2-7 | TRBV6-5 | . | 13 | . | CASSTTGIGKQYF | TGTGCCAGCAGCACAACCGGGATAGGGAAGCAGTACTTC
TRBJ2-1 | TRBV7-9 | many | 15 | TRBD1 | CASSLLGTGRGEQFF | TGTGCCAGCAGCTTGTTAGGGACAGGGAGAGGTGAGCAGTTCTTC
TRBJ2-7 | TRBV20-1 | many | 15 | . | CSASTGQAVAYEQYF | TGCAGTGCTTCAACAGGGCAGGCGGTCGCCTACGAGCAGTACTTC
TRBJ1-3 | TRBV5-1 | few | 16 | . | CASSLEGTSEGNTIYF | TGCGCCAGCAGCTTGGAGGGGACAAGTGAGGGAAACACCATATATTTT
TRBJ2-3 | TRBV2 | . | 17 | . | CASKSLGFTTSTDTQYF | TGTGCCAGCAAGAGTTTGGGTTTTACTACTAGCACAGATACGCAGTATTTT
TRBJ1-5 | TRBV28 | many | 16 | TRBD1 | CASSLWGQGSNQPQHF | TGTGCCAGCAGTTTATGGGGACAGGGTAGCAATCAGCCCCAGCATTTT
TRBJ2-1 | TRBV4-3 | many | 12 | . | CASSHPGGGQFF | TGCGCCAGCAGCCACCCTGGGGGCGGACAGTTCTTC
TRBJ2-7 | TRBV7-8 | many | 13 | . | CASSPYTVVTLSF | TGTGCCAGCAGCCCATACACCGTCGTAACACTCAGTTTC
TRBJ1-5 | TRBV12-3/TRBV12-4 | many | 13 | . | CASSLGQNQPQHF | TGTGCCAGCAGCCTCGGACAGAATCAGCCCCAGCATTTT
TRBJ1-1 | TRBV6-6 | . | 14 | . | CASSYSWRATEAFF | TGTGCCAGCAGTTACTCGTGGAGGGCGACTGAAGCTTTCTTT
TRBJ1-1 | TRBV29-1 | few | 12 | . | CSGQTGNTEAFF | TGCAGCGGACAGACAGGGAACACTGAAGCTTTCTTT
TRBJ2-5 | TRBV3-1 | . | 18 | . | CASSQVATGATTPETQYF | TGTGCCAGCAGCCAAGTGGCGACCGGGGCCACCACCCCAGAGACCCAGTACTTC
TRBJ2-3 | TRBV9 | few | 15 | . | CASSVESHPTDTQYF | TGTGCCAGCAGCGTAGAAAGCCACCCCACAGATACGCAGTATTTT
TRBJ2-2 | TRBV7-9 | . | 15 | . | CASNSPRGRPGELFF | TGTGCCAGCAACTCCCCGCGGGGACGACCCGGGGAGCTGTTTTTT
TRBJ1-5 | TRBV30 | few | 13 | . | CAWSQRGNQPQHF | TGTGCCTGGAGTCAGAGGGGGAATCAGCCCCAGCATTTT
TRBJ2-3 | TRBV5-5 | few | 15 | TRBD2 | CASRQLASARYTQYF | TGTGCCAGCAGGCAACTAGCGTCGGCCAGATATACGCAGTATTTT
TRBJ1-2 | TRBV2 | few | 11 | TRBD1 | CARGTGAGYTF | TGTGCCAGGGGGACAGGGGCTGGCTACACCTTC
TRBJ1-2 | TRBV3-1 | few | 16 | . | CASSQGGPREVYGYTF | TGTGCCAGCAGCCAAGGGGGCCCTAGAGAAGTCTATGGCTACACCTTC
TRBJ1-6 | TRBV3-1 | few | 14 | . | CASSQRRRESPLHF | TGTGCCAGCAGCCAACGTCGGAGGGAGTCACCCCTCCACTTT
TRBJ1-2 | TRBV9 | few | 12 | . | CASSVGRGGYTF | TGTGCCAGCAGCGTAGGAAGGGGTGGCTACACCTTC
TRBJ2-5 | TRBV7-2 | . | 14 | . | CASSREASGETQYF | TGTGCCAGCAGCAGGGAGGCCAGTGGAGAGACCCAGTACTTC
TRBJ2-5 | TRBV4-2 | . | 14 | . | CASSQAGGKETQYF | TGTGCCAGCAGCCAAGCGGGGGGCAAAGAGACCCAGTACTTC
TRBJ1-1 | TRBV5-1 | . | 15 | . | CASSSGAPLSTEAFF | TGCGCCAGCAGCTCCGGGGCACCCTTGAGTACTGAAGCTTTCTTT
TRBJ2-1 | TRBV12-3/TRBV12-4 | many | 14 | TRBD2 | CASRPSGGADEQFF | TGTGCCAGCAGGCCTAGCGGGGGGGCGGATGAGCAGTTCTTC
TRBJ2-7 | TRBV7-2 | many | 13 | . | CASSLVGEYEQYF | TGTGCCAGCAGCTTAGTGGGGGAATACGAGCAGTACTTC
TRBJ1-4 | TRBV5-6 | few | 13 | . | CASSLGATPAPDF | TGTGCCAGCAGCTTGGGGGCCACCCCGGCCCCCGATTTT
TRBJ2-2 | TRBV6-5 | . | 15 | . | CASSYWGQNTGELFF | TGTGCCAGCAGTTACTGGGGACAGAACACCGGGGAGCTGTTTTTT
TRBJ1-1 | TRBV6-5 | . | 11 | . | CASSRGAEAFF | TGTGCCAGCAGTCGGGGAGCTGAAGCTTTCTTT
TRBJ1-6 | TRBV7-2 | few | 12 | . | CASSINNSPLHF | TGTGCCAGCAGCATCAATAATTCACCCCTCCACTTT
TRBJ1-1 | TRBV24-1 | . | 9 | . | CATSTDAFF | TGTGCCACCTCGACAGACGCTTTCTTT
TRBJ1-4 | TRBV4-1 | . | 17 | . | CASSQRSVLATNEKLFF | TGCGCCAGCAGCCAAAGGTCCGTTTTGGCAACTAATGAAAAACTGTTTTTT
TRBJ2-3 | TRBV27 | few | 13 | . | CASRDWNTDTQYF | TGTGCCAGCAGGGACTGGAACACAGATACGCAGTATTTT
TRBJ2-1 | TRBV12-3/TRBV12-4 | . | 15 | TRBD2 | CASSSLAGDYNEQFF | TGTGCCAGCAGTTCCCTAGCGGGGGATTACAATGAGCAGTTCTTC
TRBJ1-1 | TRBV7-9 | once | 11 | . | CASSRRGDAFF | TGTGCCAGCAGCCGGAGGGGGGACGCTTTCTTT
TRBJ2-1 | TRBV6-6 | . | 15 | TRBD1 | CASSQPGQAYNEQFF | TGTGCCAGCAGTCAGCCGGGACAGGCTTACAATGAGCAGTTCTTC
TRBJ2-5 | TRBV9 | . | 14 | . | CASSASRPGETQYF | TGTGCCAGCAGCGCCTCACGTCCGGGGGAGACCCAGTACTTC
TRBJ2-1 | TRBV28 | few | 13 | . | CASSFRQGYEQFF | TGTGCCAGCAGTTTTCGCCAGGGTTATGAGCAGTTCTTC
TRBJ2-1 | TRBV10-3 | . | 13 | . | CAITRQGGDEQFF | TGTGCCATCACTCGACAGGGCGGGGATGAGCAGTTCTTC
TRBJ2-5 | TRBV7-2 | many | 17 | TRBD2 | CASSLNSAGGPRETQYF | TGTGCCAGCAGCTTAAATTCGGCGGGGGGGCCTAGGGAGACCCAGTACTTC
TRBJ2-5 | TRBV7-2 | . | 13 | . | CASSFKAQETQYF | TGTGCCAGCAGCTTCAAAGCCCAAGAGACCCAGTACTTC
TRBJ2-5 | TRBV28 | . | 13 | TRBD1 | CASQEGAEETQYF | TGTGCCAGCCAAGAGGGGGCCGAGGAGACCCAGTACTTC
TRBJ2-3 | TRBV24-1 | . | 18 | . | CATSDRGTDTQGADTQYF | TGTGCCACCAGTGACCGCGGGACAGACACCCAGGGAGCGGATACGCAGTATTTT
TRBJ2-7 | TRBV3-1 | few | 15 | . | CASGPGARSSYEQYF | TGTGCCAGCGGGCCCGGGGCTAGGAGCTCCTACGAGCAGTACTTC
TRBJ1-1 | TRBV19 | few | 14 | . | CASGGRWRETEAFF | TGTGCCAGTGGGGGACGGTGGAGAGAGACTGAAGCTTTCTTT
TRBJ2-1 | TRBV5-1 | . | 14 | TRBD2 | CASRGSGVPNEQFF | TGCGCCAGCAGGGGGAGCGGGGTCCCGAATGAGCAGTTCTTC
TRBJ1-6 | TRBV7-9 | few | 12 | . | CASSLDHSPLHF | TGTGCCAGCAGCTTAGATCATTCACCCCTCCACTTT
TRBJ1-1 | TRBV20-1 | . | 10 | . | CSARGTEAFF | TGCAGTGCTAGAGGTACTGAAGCTTTCTTT
TRBJ2-2 | TRBV29-1 | . | 13 | . | CSVDSGYTGELFF | TGCAGCGTTGACTCGGGGTACACCGGGGAGCTGTTTTTT
TRBJ1-1 | TRBV2 | few | 12 | . | CASSETRSEAFF | TGTGCCAGCAGTGAAACCAGATCTGAAGCTTTCTTT
TRBJ2-5 | TRBV29-1 | few | 13 | . | CSVEGEIQETQYF | TGCAGCGTTGAGGGGGAAATCCAAGAGACCCAGTACTTC
TRBJ1-1 | TRBV12-3/TRBV12-4 | . | 13 | . | CASSFRANTETFF | TGTGCCAGCAGTTTCAGGGCGAACACTGAAACTTTCTTT
TRBJ2-5 | TRBV5-1 | many | 14 | . | CASSLEGIQETQYF | TGCGCCAGCAGCTTGGAGGGGATCCAAGAGACCCAGTACTTC
TRBJ2-5 | TRBV29-1 | . | 13 | TRBD2 | CSASPSGRETQYF | TGCAGCGCGTCCCCTAGCGGGAGAGAGACCCAGTACTTC
TRBJ2-3 | TRBV7-2 | . | 16 | . | CASSLGSPGSTDTQYF | TGTGCCAGCAGCTTAGGGTCCCCTGGAAGCACAGATACGCAGTATTTT